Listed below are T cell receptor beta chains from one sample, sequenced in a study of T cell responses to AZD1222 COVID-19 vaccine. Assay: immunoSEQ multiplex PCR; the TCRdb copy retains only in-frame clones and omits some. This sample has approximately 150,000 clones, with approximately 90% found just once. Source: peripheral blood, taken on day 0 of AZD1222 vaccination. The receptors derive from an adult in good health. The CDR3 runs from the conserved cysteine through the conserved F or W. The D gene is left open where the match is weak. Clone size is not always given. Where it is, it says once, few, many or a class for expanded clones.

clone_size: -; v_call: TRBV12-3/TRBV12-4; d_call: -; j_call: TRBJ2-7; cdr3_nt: TGTGCCAGCAGTTTCTCCTTGACAGTCGAGCAGTACTTC; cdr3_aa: CASSFSLTVEQYF
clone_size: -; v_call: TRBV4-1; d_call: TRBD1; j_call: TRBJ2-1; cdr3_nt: TGCGCCAGCAGTCCCCCGACAGGGAGCTCCTACAATGAGCAGTTCTTC; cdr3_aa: CASSPPTGSSYNEQFF
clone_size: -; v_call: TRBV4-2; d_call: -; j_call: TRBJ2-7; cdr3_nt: TGTGCCAGCAGCCAAGATAGGAACATGCCCGCGGGGGAGCAGTACTTC; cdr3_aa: CASSQDRNMPAGEQYF
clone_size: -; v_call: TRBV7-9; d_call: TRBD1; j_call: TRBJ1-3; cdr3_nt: TGTGCCAGCAGCTCCGGGACAGGGTTGTCTGGAAACACCATATATTTT; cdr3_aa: CASSSGTGLSGNTIYF
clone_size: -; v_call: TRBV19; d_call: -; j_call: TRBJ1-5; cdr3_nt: TGTGCCAGTAGTATAGACCCAGGGAAGTGGCAGCCCCAGCATTTT; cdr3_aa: CASSIDPGKWQPQHF
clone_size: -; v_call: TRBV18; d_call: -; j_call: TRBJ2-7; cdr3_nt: TGTGCCAGCTCACCCCCGCTCAGGTCCCACGAGCAGTACTTC; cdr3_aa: CASSPPLRSHEQYF
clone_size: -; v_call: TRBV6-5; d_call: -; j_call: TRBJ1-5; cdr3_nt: TGTGCCACACGGTTCTCGGTCTCCGGTCAGCCCCAGCATTTT; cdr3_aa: CATRFSVSGQPQHF
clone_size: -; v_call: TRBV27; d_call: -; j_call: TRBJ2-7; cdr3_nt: TGTGCCAGCGGGACCTACGAGCAGTACTTC; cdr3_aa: CASGTYEQYF
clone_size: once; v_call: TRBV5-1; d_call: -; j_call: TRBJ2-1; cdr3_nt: TGCGCCAGCAGCGATAACTACAATGAGCAGTTCTTC; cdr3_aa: CASSDNYNEQFF
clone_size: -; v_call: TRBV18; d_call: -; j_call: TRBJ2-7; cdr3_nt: TGTGCCAGCTCACCAACCGGGAGACCCTACGAGCAGTACTTC; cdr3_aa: CASSPTGRPYEQYF
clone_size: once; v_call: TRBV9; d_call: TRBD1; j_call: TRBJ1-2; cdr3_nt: TGTGCCAGCAGCGCTGACAGGGGCTACTATGGCTACACCTTC; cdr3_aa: CASSADRGYYGYTF
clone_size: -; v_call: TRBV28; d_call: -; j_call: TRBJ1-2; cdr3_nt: TGTGCCAGCAGTTACGACCCGGACACGTGGAACTATGGCTACACCTTC; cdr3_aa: CASSYDPDTWNYGYTF